This TCR beta chain was sequenced for a study of CD8 T cells in ankylosing spondylitis. Regarding the study as a whole: Apparently characteristic of ankylosing spondylitis blood was a TCR beta motif (about 8 highly homologous variants). Prior literature has documented some motif variants in synovial fluid and blood from reactive arthritis. In ankylosing spondylitis patients, matched synovial fluid reportedly showed significant enrichment of disease-linked clones. Relatively rare in peripheral blood, disease-linked clones were also CD8+.

It was by quantitative 5'-RACE with molecular barcodes that TCR beta libraries were made. TCRdb re-called the 5' RACE reads through MiXCR, storing one row per CDR3 protein. The repertoire holds approximately 440,000 distinct CDR3 sequences, with 15% to 20% as singletons. Germline lookup yields CDR1 DFQATT and CDR2 SNEGSKA (reference sequence). The CDR3 totals 14 residues. V gave up 5 bases and J gave up 8 bases; unmatched junction bases: 12. This clonotype was seen more than once but under ten times. Its antigen is currently unknown. Sequenced input: blood, either unsorted or a sorted T cell fraction (not recorded which). The clonotype originates from a male donor with ankylosing spondylitis. The gene calls are TRBV20-1 and TRBJ1-2; TRBD1 aligns across 9 bases. The CDR3 DNA is TGCAGTGCTCGACATACAGGGGGCAGTAGGGGCTACACCTTC. Translating gives CSARHTGGSRGYTF.